This TCR beta chain was captured in a study of T cells in localized non-small cell lung cancer. TCRdb's table, derived via immunoSEQ multiplex PCR, lists solely in-frame clones and lacks some. Altogether tens of thousands of clones are present, around four fifths being singletons, with the ten largest covering less than 15%. Study findings and constraints: Adjacent lung tissue had a median about 58 of the top 100 clones found in the tumor. Adjacent uninvolved lung tissue had the highest T cell clonality, exceeding tumor. Tumor samples were not multi-region, leaving intratumor heterogeneity unexcluded. Longer overall survival was linked to higher blood T cell density.

Comments on this clone: Antigen: not known.

The receptor's source is a female donor older than 55 with stage I lung adenocarcinoma. The sample consisted of peripheral blood, taken before any cancer treatment.

This CDR3 reads CASSGGTSGSYNEQFF. DNA of the CDR3: TGCGCCAGCAGCGGCGGGACTAGCGGATCCTACAATGAGCAGTTCTTC. V is TRBV5-1 and J is TRBJ2-1; 11 bases line up with TRBD2. The CDR3 is 16 amino acids. V shed 4 bases and J 1 base; nucleotides not matched to a gene: 4. Germline V gene sequence: CDR1 SGHRS, CDR2 YFSETQ.